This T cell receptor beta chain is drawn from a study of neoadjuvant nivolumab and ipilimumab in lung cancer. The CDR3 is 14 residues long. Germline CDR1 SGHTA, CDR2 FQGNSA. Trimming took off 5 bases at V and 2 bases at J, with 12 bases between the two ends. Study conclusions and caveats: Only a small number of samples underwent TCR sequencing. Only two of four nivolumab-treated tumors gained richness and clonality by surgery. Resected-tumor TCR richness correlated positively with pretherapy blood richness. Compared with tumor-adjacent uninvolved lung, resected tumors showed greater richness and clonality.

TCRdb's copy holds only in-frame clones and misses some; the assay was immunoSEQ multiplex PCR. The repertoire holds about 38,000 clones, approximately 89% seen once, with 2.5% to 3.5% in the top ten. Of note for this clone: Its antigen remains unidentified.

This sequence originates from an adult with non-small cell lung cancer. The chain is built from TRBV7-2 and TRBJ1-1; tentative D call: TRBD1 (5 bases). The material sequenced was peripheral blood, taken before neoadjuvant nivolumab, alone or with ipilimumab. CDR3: CASSPTEDNTEAFF. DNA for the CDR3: TGTGCCAGCAGCCCGACAGAAGATAACACTGAAGCTTTCTTT.